This T cell receptor (beta chain) is from a study of blood T cells in healthy people across ages. This clonotype was counted only a few times. The antigen is undetermined. Per germline, CDR1 LGHNA and CDR2 YSLEER. The V gene lost 0 bases and the J gene lost 4 bases, with 10 bases spanning the gap. The CDR3 is 15 amino acids. Regarding the study as a whole: CMV status of donors was not determined, possibly confounding expanded clonotype changes. The study found TCR beta diversity correlated strongly with naive T cell percentage. Diversity was higher, and naive CD4+ cells more numerous, in long-lived donors than in aged donors.

It was with a sample-barcoded 5' primer and a J-beta primer mix that a second PCR of about 7 to 12 cycles was run. Researchers report that each sample yielded at least 2.5 million CDR3-containing paired-end reads. One entry per CDR3 protein, called by TCRdb with MiXCR from the 5' RACE reads. Here the sample spans over a million distinct CDR3 sequences, approximately 59% being singletons. This sequence was found in a man aged 18 to 35 in good health. The V gene is TRBV4-3, the J gene TRBJ2-1; D may match TRBD1 or TRBD2 (6 bases each). The sequencing sample was made of blood. CDR3 sequence: CASSQDGGLYNEQFF. The CDR3 nucleotides read TGCGCCAGCAGCCAAGACGGGGGCCTATACAATGAGCAGTTCTTC.